The 8 T cell receptor beta chains given below trace back to one sample, sequenced in a study of cytotoxic CD8 clonotypes in ibrutinib-treated CLL. Libraries were prepared by immunoSEQ multiplex PCR; TCRdb keeps only in-frame clonotypes and omits some of them. The sample includes some 150,000 clones, over 60% of them seen just once. Sample: PBMCs, taken after 12 months of ibrutinib treatment. Receptors originate from a human donor with chronic lymphocytic leukemia.

This clone occurred once. The chain links TRBV5-4 to TRBJ2-1, with a weak D call TRBD2 (5 bases). V was shortened by 4 bases and J by 5 bases, with 16 bases between the two germline ends. Germline CDR1 SGHNT, CDR2 YYREEE (reference sequence). The CDR3 length is 15 residues. CDR3 amino acids: CASSKTSTFDNEQFF. The CDR3 bases are TGTGCCAGCAGCAAAACTAGTACTTTTGACAATGAGCAGTTCTTC.

This clone was seen only a few times. The chain is built from TRBV30 and TRBJ1-2, with no clear D. The CDR3 extends over 15 amino acids. Germline CDR1 is GTSNPN and CDR2 is SVGIG (reference sequence). Trimming removed 3 bases at V and 4 bases at J, with 18 bases between. This CDR3 is CAWSRPTSSIYGYTF. CDR3 bases: TGTGCCTGGAGCCGACCCACTTCCTCCATCTATGGCTACACCTTC.

This chain links TRBV7-2 with TRBJ1-5; D call uncertain. The V gene's germline CDR1 is SGHTA and CDR2 FQGNSA. This CDR3 has 15 amino acids. V dropped 6 bases and J dropped 0 bases, with 12 bases sitting between them. The chain's CDR3 is CASSVTDYSNQPQHF. The CDR3 DNA sequence: TGTGCCAGCAGTGTAACAGATTATAGCAATCAGCCCCAGCATTTT.

This clone showed up just a few times. The chain joins TRBV27 to TRBJ2-1, with 10 bases lining up with TRBD2. The length of the CDR3 is 14 residues. The trim removed 7 bases at V and 6 bases at J, leaving 6 bases unmatched. Germline lookup yields CDR1 MNHEY and CDR2 SMNVEV (reference sequence). CDR3 nucleotides: TGTGCCAGCAAACCTAGCGGGAGTCTCAATGAGCAGTTCTTC. Its protein product is CASKPSGSLNEQFF.

As DNA, the CDR3 is TGTGCCAGCAGCGTAGTTAGCACAGATACGCAGTATTTT. This sequence encodes CASSVVSTDTQYF. The chain employs TRBV9 and TRBJ2-3; D remains ambiguous. Trimming took 0 bases from V and 0 from J, leaving 2 bases between them. Germline V CDR1 and CDR2: SGDLS, YYNGEE. The CDR3 sequence is 13 residues long. The variable domain in full, completed from reference TRBV9 and TRBJ2-3, reads DSGVTQTPKHLITATGQRVTLRCSPRSGDLSVYWYQQSLDQGLQFLIQYYNGEERAKGNILERFSAQQFPDLHSELNLSSLELGDSALYFCASSVVSTDTQYFGPGTRLTVL.

V usage is TRBV2 and J usage is TRBJ2-1; D remains ambiguous. CDR1 and CDR2 from the germline V gene are SNHLY and FYNNEI. The CDR3 runs to 17 residues. The germline V and J ends were trimmed by 0 bases and 5 bases, with 17 bases remaining between them. The CDR3 spells CASSEALTTDLHNEQFF. CDR3 sequence (DNA): TGTGCCAGCAGTGAAGCGCTTACTACCGACCTTCACAATGAGCAGTTCTTC.

J is TRBJ2-7 and V is TRBV5-1; 8 positions match TRBD2. The CDR3 length is 17 residues. The trim removed 0 bases at V and 2 bases at J, leaving 10 bases unmatched. The germline CDR1 and CDR2 sequences are SGHRS and YFSETQ. CDR3 sequence (DNA): TGCGCCAGCAGCTTGGTTTCTAGCGGGTACGGCGCCTACGAGCAGTACTTC. Encoded protein: CASSLVSSGYGAYEQYF.

The CDR3 nucleotides are TGTGCCAGCAGCTATGGGACGGCGAACACCGGGGAGCTGTTTTTT. It yields the protein CASSYGTANTGELFF. The rearrangement joins TRBV11-2 to TRBJ2-2; either TRBD1 or TRBD2 may fit D (5 bases each). Germline V gene sequence: CDR1 SGHAT, CDR2 FQNNGV. V was pared by 4 bases and J by 0 bases, with 9 bases between. This CDR3 region has 15 residues.